This T cell receptor (beta chain) was obtained from a study of cytomegalovirus exposure and HLA in healthy donors. Note on this clone: Its antigen remains unidentified.

Measured with immunoSEQ multiplex PCR; TCRdb has only the in-frame clones, and not every one. The sample shows 150,000 to 200,000 clones, roughly nine tenths of them seen only once. Findings and caveats of the study: The study labeled fewer than 200 TCR beta chains cytomegalovirus-associated.

CDR1 and CDR2 (germline): SGDLS, YYNGEE. The trim removed 4 bases at V and 0 bases at J, leaving 5 bases unmatched. The CDR3 sequence is 15 residues long. What was sequenced was PBMCs. The gene calls are TRBV9 and TRBJ2-3, with 7 nucleotides matching TRBD1. This TCR derives from a woman aged 25 to 39 in good health and CMV-seronegative. CDR3 loop: CASSMTGFSTDTQYF. The CDR3 DNA is TGTGCCAGCAGCATGACAGGGTTCAGCACAGATACGCAGTATTTT.